The rows below give T cell receptor beta chains drawn from one sample of a study of Ad26.COV2.S vaccination and SARS-CoV-2 variants. Only in-frame clones appear in the TCRdb table, and some are missing; sequencing was by immunoSEQ multiplex PCR. The sample holds about 350,000 clones, 75% to 90% seen once. Here the sequenced sample was peripheral blood, taken in a trial of Ad26.COV2.S vaccine versus placebo. The receptors here all came from a person between 18 and 60 years old who received the Ad26.COV2.S COVID-19 vaccine or a placebo. The CDR3 runs from the conserved cysteine through the conserved F or W. Fields, in order: D gene, V gene, clone size, J gene, CDR3 protein, CDR3 DNA. The D gene is left open where the match is weak. Size tells how often a clone was seen (once, few, many) or the class of an expanded clone, and some rows leave it out.

TRBD1	TRBV28	NA	TRBJ1-2	CASSLTGAYYGYTF	TGTGCCAGCAGTTTGACAGGGGCCTACTATGGCTACACCTTC
NA	TRBV5-1	NA	TRBJ2-2	CASSLRGPGELFF	TGCGCCAGCAGCTTGCGGGGGCCCGGGGAGCTGTTTTTT
NA	TRBV6-6	NA	TRBJ2-7	CASRSGRGLDEQYF	TGTGCCAGCAGGTCGGGACGGGGTCTCGACGAGCAGTACTTC
NA	TRBV28	NA	TRBJ1-1	CASSPRRENTEAFF	TGTGCCAGCAGTCCTCGCAGGGAGAACACTGAAGCTTTCTTT
TRBD2	TRBV11-2	few	TRBJ2-3	CASSHTTSGITDTQYF	TGTGCCAGCAGCCACACGACTAGCGGGATCACAGATACGCAGTATTTT
NA	TRBV3-1/TRBV3-2	NA	TRBJ1-5	CASSQEWRVNQPQHF	TGTGCCAGCAGCCAAGAGTGGAGGGTCAATCAGCCCCAGCATTTT
NA	TRBV19	NA	TRBJ2-1	CASSPWDNYNEQFF	TGTGCCAGTAGTCCTTGGGACAACTACAATGAGCAGTTCTTC
NA	TRBV18	NA	TRBJ2-5	CASSPLEGSKETQYF	TGTGCCAGCTCACCACTTGAGGGATCGAAGGAGACCCAGTACTTC
NA	TRBV2	NA	TRBJ2-1	CASTLSSSVDEQFF	TGTGCCAGCACCCTGTCTAGCAGTGTCGATGAGCAGTTCTTC
NA	TRBV28	NA	TRBJ1-5	CASSFGLNSNQPQHF	TGTGCCAGCAGTTTCGGACTGAATAGCAATCAGCCCCAGCATTTT
TRBD1	TRBV27	NA	TRBJ1-3	CASSLTGVGNTIYF	TGTGCCAGCAGTTTAACAGGGGTTGGAAACACCATATATTTT
NA	TRBV6-5	NA	TRBJ1-2	CASRADYLPRGYTF	TGTGCCAGCAGGGCGGACTATCTCCCGCGTGGCTACACCTTC
NA	TRBV28	few	TRBJ1-6	CASRDASPLHF	TGTGCCAGCCGCGACGCATCACCCCTCCACTTT
NA	TRBV7-9	NA	TRBJ2-3	CASSLGGGALTDTQYF	TGTGCCAGCAGCTTAGGAGGGGGGGCGCTCACAGATACGCAGTATTTT
NA	TRBV15	NA	TRBJ1-2	CATSNRFQGSEGYTF	TGTGCCACCAGCAATCGATTTCAGGGTTCGGAGGGCTACACCTTC
TRBD1	TRBV11-2	NA	TRBJ2-7	CASSLLRQGSAYEQYF	TGTGCCAGCAGCCTTCTAAGACAGGGGTCGGCCTACGAGCAGTACTTC
NA	TRBV5-1	NA	TRBJ2-5	CASSLESYETQYF	TGCGCCAGCAGCTTGGAAAGTTATGAGACCCAGTACTTC
TRBD2	TRBV9	NA	TRBJ2-3	CASSVASGSSDTQYF	TGTGCCAGCAGCGTCGCTAGCGGGAGCTCAGATACGCAGTATTTT
NA	TRBV4-1	NA	TRBJ2-7	CASSQVLAGPLYEQYF	TGCGCCAGCAGCCAAGTTCTGGCGGGGCCCCTCTACGAGCAGTACTTC
TRBD1	TRBV20-1	NA	TRBJ2-7	CSAWTGVEQYF	TGCAGTGCTTGGACAGGGGTCGAGCAGTACTTC
NA	TRBV11-2	NA	TRBJ1-3	CASSLVGGGNTIYF	TGTGCCAGCAGCTTAGTGGGTGGTGGAAACACCATATATTTT
TRBD1	TRBV5-4	NA	TRBJ2-5	CASSSRTGPEETQYF	TGTGCCAGCAGCTCGAGGACAGGGCCAGAGGAGACCCAGTACTTC
NA	TRBV6-1	few	TRBJ1-6	CASSEERSPLHF	TGTGCCAGCAGTGAAGAGCGTTCACCCCTCCACTTT
TRBD1	TRBV27	NA	TRBJ2-3	CASSFVTGGRDTQYF	TGTGCCAGCAGTTTTGTTACAGGGGGCAGGGATACGCAGTATTTT
NA	TRBV5-1	NA	TRBJ2-2	CASSLGQNTGELFF	TGCGCCAGCAGCTTGGGACAAAACACCGGGGAGCTGTTTTTT
NA	TRBV20-1	NA	TRBJ2-3	CSARLADTQYF	TGCAGTGCTAGACTAGCCGATACGCAGTATTTT
NA	TRBV2	NA	TRBJ2-2	CASRTGFGELFF	TGTGCCAGCAGGACGGGGTTCGGGGAGCTGTTTTTT
TRBD1	TRBV2	NA	TRBJ2-1	CASTNVGTGGNEQFF	TGTGCCAGCACCAACGTCGGGACAGGGGGCAATGAGCAGTTCTTC
NA	TRBV30	NA	TRBJ1-6	CAWSSRDGAYNSPLHF	TGTGCCTGGAGTTCCAGGGACGGGGCCTATAATTCACCCCTCCACTTT
NA	TRBV28	NA	TRBJ1-5	CASSTSRPQHF	TGTGCCAGCAGTACCAGTCGGCCCCAGCATTTT
NA	TRBV19	NA	TRBJ2-2	CASSTRASNTGELFF	TGTGCCAGTAGTACTCGGGCGAGTAACACCGGGGAGCTGTTTTTT
NA	TRBV11-2	NA	TRBJ1-1	CASSSQGAMNTEAFF	TGTGCCAGCAGCTCGCAAGGGGCGATGAACACTGAAGCTTTCTTT
NA	TRBV18	NA	TRBJ1-1	CAGLSLGGRNTEAFF	TGTGCCGGCCTTTCCCTGGGAGGTAGGAACACTGAAGCTTTCTTT
TRBD1	TRBV6-1	NA	TRBJ2-7	CASSEATGGSYEQYF	TGTGCCAGCAGTGAAGCTACAGGGGGGTCCTACGAGCAGTACTTC
TRBD1	TRBV18	NA	TRBJ2-1	CASSTMTGREQFF	TGTGCCAGCTCAACGATGACAGGGCGTGAGCAGTTCTTC
NA	TRBV28	NA	TRBJ2-4	CASSLNKNIQYF	TGTGCCAGCAGTTTAAATAAAAACATTCAGTACTTC
NA	TRBV19	NA	TRBJ1-1	CASSGLMNTEAFF	TGTGCCAGTAGCGGACTGATGAACACTGAAGCTTTCTTT
NA	TRBV27	NA	TRBJ2-1	CASRWVADSYNEQFF	TGTGCCAGCAGATGGGTAGCGGACTCCTACAATGAGCAGTTCTTC
NA	TRBV20-1	NA	TRBJ2-5	CSASWAGETQYF	TGCAGTGCTAGTTGGGCGGGGGAGACCCAGTACTTC
TRBD2	TRBV19	NA	TRBJ2-2	CASSIGLAGAGGELFF	TGTGCCAGTAGTATAGGACTAGCGGGAGCAGGCGGGGAGCTGTTTTTT
NA	TRBV4-1	few	TRBJ2-4	CASSPLQGTVRIQYF	TGCGCCAGCAGCCCTCTCCAGGGGACGGTACGCATTCAGTACTTC
TRBD1	TRBV6-5	NA	TRBJ1-4	CASRNRGNEKLFF	TGTGCCAGCAGGAACAGGGGAAATGAAAAACTGTTTTTT
NA	TRBV15	once	TRBJ2-5	CATSNGQKETQYF	TGTGCCACCAGCAACGGACAGAAGGAGACCCAGTACTTC